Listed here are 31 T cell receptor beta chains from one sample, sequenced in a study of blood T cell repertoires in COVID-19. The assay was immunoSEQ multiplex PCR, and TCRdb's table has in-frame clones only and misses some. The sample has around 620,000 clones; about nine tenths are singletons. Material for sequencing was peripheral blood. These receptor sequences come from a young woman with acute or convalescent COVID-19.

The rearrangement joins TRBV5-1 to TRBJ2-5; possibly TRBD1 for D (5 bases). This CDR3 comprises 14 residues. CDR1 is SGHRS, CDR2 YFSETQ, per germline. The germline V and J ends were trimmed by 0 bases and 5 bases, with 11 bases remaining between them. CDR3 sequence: CASSLGLGAETQYF. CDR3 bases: TGCGCCAGCAGCTTGGGTCTTGGGGCGGAGACCCAGTACTTC.

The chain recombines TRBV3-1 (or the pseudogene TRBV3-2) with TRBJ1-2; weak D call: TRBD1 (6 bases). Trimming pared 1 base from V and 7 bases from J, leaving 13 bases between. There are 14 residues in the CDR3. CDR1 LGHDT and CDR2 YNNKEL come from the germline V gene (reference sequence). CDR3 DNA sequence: TGTGCCAGCAGCCAAGTACAGGGCCAGGGTGGCTACACCTTC. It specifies CASSQVQGQGGYTF.

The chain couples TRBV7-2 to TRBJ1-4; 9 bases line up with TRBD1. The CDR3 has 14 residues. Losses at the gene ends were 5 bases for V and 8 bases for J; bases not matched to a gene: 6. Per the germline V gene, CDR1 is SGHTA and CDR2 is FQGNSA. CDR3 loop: CASSTDRGSEKLFF. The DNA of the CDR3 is TGTGCCAGCAGCACTGACAGGGGGAGCGAAAAACTGTTTTTT.

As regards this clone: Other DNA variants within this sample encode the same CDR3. CDR3 sequence (DNA): TGTGCCAGCAGCGTAGATAGCCAAGAGACCCAGTACTTC. Its protein is CASSVDSQETQYF. V and J are TRBV9 and TRBJ2-5, with D unclear. Trimming stripped 0 bases from V and 1 base from J, with 4 bases between. The germline CDR1 and CDR2 sequences are SGDLS and YYNGEE. The CDR3 length is 13 residues.

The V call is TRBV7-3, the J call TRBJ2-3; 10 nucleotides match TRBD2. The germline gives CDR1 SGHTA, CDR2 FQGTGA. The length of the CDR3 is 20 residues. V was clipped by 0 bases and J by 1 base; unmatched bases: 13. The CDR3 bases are TGTGCCAGCAGCTTAACCGGAGCGGGACTAGCGATGACGGGCACAGATACGCAGTATTTT. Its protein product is CASSLTGAGLAMTGTDTQYF.

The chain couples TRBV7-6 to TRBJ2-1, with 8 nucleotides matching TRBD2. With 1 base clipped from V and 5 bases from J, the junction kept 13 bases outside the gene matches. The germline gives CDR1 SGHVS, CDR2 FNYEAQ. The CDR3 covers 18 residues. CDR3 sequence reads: CASSLVFAGGRPHNEQFF. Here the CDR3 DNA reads TGTGCCAGCAGCTTAGTTTTCGCGGGGGGCCGCCCCCACAATGAGCAGTTCTTC.

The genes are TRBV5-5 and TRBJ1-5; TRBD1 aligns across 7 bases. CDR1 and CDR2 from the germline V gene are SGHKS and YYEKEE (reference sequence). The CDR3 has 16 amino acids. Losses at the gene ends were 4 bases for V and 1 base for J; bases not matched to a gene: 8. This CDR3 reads CASSPLSTGSNQPQHF. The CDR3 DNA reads TGTGCCAGCAGCCCCCTTTCGACAGGGAGCAATCAGCCCCAGCATTTT.

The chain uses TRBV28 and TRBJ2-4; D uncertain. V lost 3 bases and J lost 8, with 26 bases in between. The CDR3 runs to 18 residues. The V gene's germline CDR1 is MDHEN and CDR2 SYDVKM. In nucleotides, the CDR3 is TGTGCCAGCAGTTTCTTGGGCAGCTTCGACCCTTTAACGGACATTCAGTACTTC. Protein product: CASSFLGSFDPLTDIQYF. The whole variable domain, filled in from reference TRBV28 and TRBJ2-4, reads DVKVTQSSRYLVKRTGEKVFLECVQDMDHENMFWYRQDPGLGLRLIYFSYDVKMKEKGDIPEGYSVSREKKERFSLILESASTNQTSMYLCASSFLGSFDPLTDIQYFGAGTRLSVL.

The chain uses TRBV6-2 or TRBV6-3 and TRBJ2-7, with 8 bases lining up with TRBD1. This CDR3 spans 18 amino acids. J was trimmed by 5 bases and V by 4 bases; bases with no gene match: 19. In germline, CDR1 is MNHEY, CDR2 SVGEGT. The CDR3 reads CASSLSTRFTGGYHEQYF. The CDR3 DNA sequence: TGTGCCAGCAGTTTATCAACCCGTTTTACAGGGGGGTACCACGAGCAGTACTTC.

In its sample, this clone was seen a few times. The CDR3 DNA sequence: TGTGCCAGCACGGATTTTGTACAGAACACAGATACGCAGTATTTT. Translation: CASTDFVQNTDTQYF. This sequence joins TRBV6-5 and TRBJ2-3; D call uncertain. Germline V gives CDR1 MNHEY, CDR2 SVGAGI. V was clipped by 7 bases and J by 2 bases, with 16 bases between them. The CDR3 runs to 15 residues.

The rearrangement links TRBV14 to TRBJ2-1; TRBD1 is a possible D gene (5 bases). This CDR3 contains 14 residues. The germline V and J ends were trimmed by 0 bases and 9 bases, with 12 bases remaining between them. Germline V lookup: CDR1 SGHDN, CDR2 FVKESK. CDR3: CASSQESRAFEQFF. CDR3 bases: TGTGCCAGCAGCCAAGAATCCAGGGCTTTTGAGCAGTTCTTC.

DNA of the CDR3: TGCAGTGCTAGAAGGGGGGGAGCTTTCTTT. This sequence encodes CSARRGGAFF. The chain couples TRBV20-1 to TRBJ1-1, with D perhaps matching TRBD1 (6 bases). Trimming stripped 2 bases from V and 10 bases from J, with 8 bases between. The CDR3 is made up of 10 amino acids. The germline V gene has CDR1 DFQATT and CDR2 SNEGSKA (reference sequence).

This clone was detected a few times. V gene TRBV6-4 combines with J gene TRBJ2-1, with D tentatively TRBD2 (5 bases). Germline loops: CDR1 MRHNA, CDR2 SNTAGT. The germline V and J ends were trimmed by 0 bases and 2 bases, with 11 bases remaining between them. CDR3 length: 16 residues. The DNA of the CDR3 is TGTGCCAGCAGTGACTCCGGGGATAAAACCTACAATGAGCAGTTCTTC. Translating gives CASSDSGDKTYNEQFF.

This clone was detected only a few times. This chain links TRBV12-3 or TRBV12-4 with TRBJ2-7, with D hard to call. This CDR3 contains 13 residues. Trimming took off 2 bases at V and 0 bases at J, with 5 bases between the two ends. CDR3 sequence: CASSLPSSYEQYF. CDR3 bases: TGTGCCAGCAGTTTACCCTCCTCCTACGAGCAGTACTTC.

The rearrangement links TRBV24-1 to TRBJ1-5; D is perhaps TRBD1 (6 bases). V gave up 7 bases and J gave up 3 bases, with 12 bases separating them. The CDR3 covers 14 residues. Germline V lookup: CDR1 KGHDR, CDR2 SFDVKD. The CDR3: CATSVQGFNQPQHF. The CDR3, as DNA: TGTGCCACCAGCGTACAGGGTTTCAATCAGCCCCAGCATTTT.

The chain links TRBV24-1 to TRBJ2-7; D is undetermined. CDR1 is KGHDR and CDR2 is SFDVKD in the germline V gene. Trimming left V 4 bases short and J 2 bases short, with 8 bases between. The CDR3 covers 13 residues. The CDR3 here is CATSEPTAYEQYF. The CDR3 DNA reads TGTGCCACCAGTGAACCCACAGCCTACGAGCAGTACTTC.

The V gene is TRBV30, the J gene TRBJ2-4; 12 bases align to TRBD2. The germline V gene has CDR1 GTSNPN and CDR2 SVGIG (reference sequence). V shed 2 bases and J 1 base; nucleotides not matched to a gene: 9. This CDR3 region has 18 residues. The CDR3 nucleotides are TGTGCCTGGAGTTCTCCTAGCGGGGGGGTTCGGGCCAAAAACATTCAGTACTTC. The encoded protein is CAWSSPSGGVRAKNIQYF. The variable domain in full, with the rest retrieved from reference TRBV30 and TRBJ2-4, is SQTIHQWPATLVQPVGSPLSLECTVEGTSNPNLYWYRQAAGRGLQLLFYSVGIGQISSEVPQNLSASRPQDRQFILSSKKLLLSDSGFYLCAWSSPSGGVRAKNIQYFGAGTRLSVL.

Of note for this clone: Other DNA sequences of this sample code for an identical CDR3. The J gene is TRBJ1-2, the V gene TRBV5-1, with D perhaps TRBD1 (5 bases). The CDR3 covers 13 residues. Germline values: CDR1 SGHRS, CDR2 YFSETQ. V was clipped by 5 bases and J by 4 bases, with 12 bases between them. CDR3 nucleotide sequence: TGCGCCAGCAGTTTGACAGAGACCTATGGCTACACCTTC. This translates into CASSLTETYGYTF.

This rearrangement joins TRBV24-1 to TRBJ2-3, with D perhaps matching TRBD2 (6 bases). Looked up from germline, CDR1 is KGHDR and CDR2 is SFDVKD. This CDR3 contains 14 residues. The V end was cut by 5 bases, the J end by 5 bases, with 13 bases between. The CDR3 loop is CATSGGEFKDTQYF. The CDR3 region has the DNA TGTGCCACCAGTGGGGGGGAGTTCAAAGATACGCAGTATTTT.

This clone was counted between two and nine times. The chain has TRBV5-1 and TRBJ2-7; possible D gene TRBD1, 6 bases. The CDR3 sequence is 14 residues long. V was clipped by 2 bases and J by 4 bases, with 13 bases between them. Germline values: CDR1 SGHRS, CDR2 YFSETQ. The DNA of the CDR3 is TGCGCCAGCAGCTTCCGGGACACGCTTTACGAGCAGTACTTC. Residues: CASSFRDTLYEQYF.

In nucleotides, the CDR3 is TGTGCCAGCAGCTTAGTCTATGACGAGCAGTACTTC. Its translation: CASSLVYDEQYF. The chain combines TRBV7-9 with TRBJ2-7; D not resolved. This CDR3 has 12 amino acids. Trimming removed 1 base from V and 5 bases from J, with 6 bases in between. The germline gives CDR1 SEHNR, CDR2 FQNEAQ (reference sequence).

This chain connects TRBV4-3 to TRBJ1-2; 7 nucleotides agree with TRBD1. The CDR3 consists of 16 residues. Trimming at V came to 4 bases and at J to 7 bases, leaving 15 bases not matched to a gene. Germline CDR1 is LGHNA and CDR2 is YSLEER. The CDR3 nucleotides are TGCGCCAGCAGCCTTACACCGGGACAGTTAATGGGTGGCTACACCTTC. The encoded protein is CASSLTPGQLMGGYTF.

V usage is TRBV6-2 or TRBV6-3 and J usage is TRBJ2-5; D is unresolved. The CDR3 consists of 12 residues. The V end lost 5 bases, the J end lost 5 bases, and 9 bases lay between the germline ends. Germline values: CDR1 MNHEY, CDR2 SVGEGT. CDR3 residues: CASSRSAETQYF. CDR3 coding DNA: TGTGCCAGCAGTAGGAGTGCGGAGACCCAGTACTTC.

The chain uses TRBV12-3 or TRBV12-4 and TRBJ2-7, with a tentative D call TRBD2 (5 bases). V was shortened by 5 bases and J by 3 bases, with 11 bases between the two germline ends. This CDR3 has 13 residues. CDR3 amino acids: CASSLIEGYEQYF. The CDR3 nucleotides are TGTGCCAGCAGTCTAATTGAGGGCTACGAGCAGTACTTC.

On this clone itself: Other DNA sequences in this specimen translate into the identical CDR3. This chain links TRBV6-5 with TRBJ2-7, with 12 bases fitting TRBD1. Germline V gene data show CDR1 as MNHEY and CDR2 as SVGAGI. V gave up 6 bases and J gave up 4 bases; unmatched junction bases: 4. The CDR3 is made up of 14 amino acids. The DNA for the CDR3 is TGTGCCAGCAGCTTGGGACAGGGGGCATACGAGCAGTACTTC. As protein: CASSLGQGAYEQYF.

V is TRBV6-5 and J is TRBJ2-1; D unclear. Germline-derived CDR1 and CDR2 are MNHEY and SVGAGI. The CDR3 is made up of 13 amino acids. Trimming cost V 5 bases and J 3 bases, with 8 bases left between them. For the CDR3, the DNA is TGTGCCAGCAGTCCTGGCCACTACAATGAGCAGTTCTTC. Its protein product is CASSPGHYNEQFF.

CDR3 sequence: CASKNQGASTEAFF. CDR3 in DNA: TGTGCCAGCAAGAACCAGGGGGCGAGCACTGAAGCTTTCTTT. V usage is TRBV6-4 and J usage is TRBJ1-1; 8 bases map to TRBD1. Germline assignment: CDR1 MRHNA and CDR2 SNTAGT. With V trimmed by 7 bases and J by 4 bases, 8 bases remained unmatched. The CDR3 spans 14 residues.

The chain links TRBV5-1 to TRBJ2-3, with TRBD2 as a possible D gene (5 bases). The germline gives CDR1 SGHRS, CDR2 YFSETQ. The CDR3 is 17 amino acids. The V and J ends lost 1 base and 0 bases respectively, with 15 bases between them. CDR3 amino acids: CASSLIRGGPSTDTQYF. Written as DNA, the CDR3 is TGCGCCAGCAGCTTGATACGAGGCGGGCCTAGCACAGATACGCAGTATTTT.

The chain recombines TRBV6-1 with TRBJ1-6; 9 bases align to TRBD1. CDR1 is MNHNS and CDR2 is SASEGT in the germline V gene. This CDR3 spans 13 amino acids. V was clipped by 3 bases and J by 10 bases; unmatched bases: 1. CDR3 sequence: CASSETGGSPLHF. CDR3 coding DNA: TGTGCCAGCAGTGAGACAGGGGGGTCACCCCTCCACTTT.

CDR3 residues: CASSLGVMAKQYF. The CDR3 DNA follows: TGTGCCAGCAGCCTCGGGGTAATGGCGAAGCAGTACTTC. The chain combines TRBV7-8 with TRBJ2-7, with D perhaps matching TRBD2 (5 bases). The V end was cut by 5 bases, the J end by 8 bases, with 16 bases between. CDR1 and CDR2 (germline): SGHVS, FQNEAQ. The CDR3 length is 13 residues.

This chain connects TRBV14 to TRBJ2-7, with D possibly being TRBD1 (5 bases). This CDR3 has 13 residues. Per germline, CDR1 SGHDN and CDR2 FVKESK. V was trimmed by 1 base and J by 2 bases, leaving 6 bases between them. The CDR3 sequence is CASSQVGAYEQYF. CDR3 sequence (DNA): TGTGCCAGCAGCCAAGTAGGGGCCTACGAGCAGTACTTC.